This T cell receptor beta chain derives from a study of shared clonotypes between healthy human individuals. The germline V gene encodes CDR1 SQVTM and CDR2 ANQGSEA. The length of the CDR3 is 15 residues. V was trimmed by 4 bases and J by 0 bases, leaving 16 bases between them. The protocol was immunoSEQ multiplex PCR, while the TCRdb copy is restricted to in-frame clones and leaves out a portion. The table includes some 740,000 clones, nearly 95% detected once. Terminally differentiated effector memory CD45RA+ cells were excluded by CCR7 positive selection of CD45RO-negative cells. The receptor comes from a man younger than 40 in good health. This rearrangement joins TRBV29-1 to TRBJ2-7; D may correspond to TRBD1 or TRBD2 (5 bases each). Source material: naive CD8+ T cells sorted from blood. The CDR3 region has the DNA TGCAGCGTTGCTGGGGGAGACAGAGCCTCCTACGAGCAGTACTTC. Protein: CSVAGGDRASYEQYF.